This T cell receptor beta chain was recorded in a study of radiation and T cells in renal cell carcinoma. Clones were read by immunoSEQ multiplex PCR, and TCRdb kept only the in-frame ones, dropping some. The sample consists of 95,000 to 150,000 clones, approximately 80% of them appearing once. Noted time point: baseline pretreatment blood. Treatment denoted: 15 Gy SBRT to primary tumor, nephrectomy 4 weeks later. Radiation-treated patients gave blood at baseline, week 2 and week 4. The patient's renal cell carcinoma had clear cell pathology. Study-wide results and limits: Top tumor clonotypes rose in blood 2 weeks post-radiation, then contracted.

This clone was counted only a few times. The antigen is undetermined. CDR3 length equals 15 residues. V gave up 7 bases and J gave up 0 bases; unmatched junction bases: 7. Germline V lookup: CDR1 MDHEN, CDR2 SYDVKM. V is TRBV28 and J is TRBJ1-1; 8 nucleotides align to TRBD1. The starting material was blood, obtained from a patient whose treatment included radiotherapy and nephrectomy. This receptor was obtained from a woman aged 60-70 years with renal cell carcinoma. The DNA of the CDR3 is TGTGCCAGCATCACCCGGACAGGGATGAACACTGAAGCTTTCTTT. Translation gives CASITRTGMNTEAFF.